These 23 T cell receptor beta chains originate from one sample sequenced in a study of CD8+ T cells in alopecia areata. Once RNA had been extracted, it was reverse transcribed into cDNA to act as the sequencing template. The data were produced by immunoSEQ multiplex PCR, yet TCRdb's version contains in-frame clones alone and is incomplete. The sample holds around 190,000 clones, approximately 60% seen once. Sequenced material: CD8+ T cells sorted from blood. The receptors derive from a human donor in good health.

The V gene is TRBV19, the J gene TRBJ1-1; D not resolved. Germline values: CDR1 LNHDA, CDR2 SQIVND (reference sequence). The CDR3 is 14 amino acids. V was clipped by 5 bases and J by 4 bases, with 14 bases between them. CDR3 region: CASSFGGEGTEAFF. The CDR3 nucleotides are TGTGCCAGTAGTTTTGGCGGGGAGGGCACTGAAGCTTTCTTT.

The chain combines TRBV4-1 with TRBJ2-1; TRBD2 matches 7 bases. Germline V gene data show CDR1 as MGHRA and CDR2 as YSYEKL. Trimming took 3 bases from V and 1 from J; bases not matched to a gene: 6. The CDR3 contains 16 residues. CDR3 in DNA: TGCGCCAGCAGCCAGTTTCAGGGAGGGTCCTACAATGAGCAGTTCTTC. It is translated as CASSQFQGGSYNEQFF.

CDR3 in DNA: TGTGCCAGCAGCTTTGAGACTAACAATGAGCAGTTCTTC. It translates to CASSFETNNEQFF. The chain employs TRBV13 and TRBJ2-1; TRBD2 might be the D (5 bases). Germline V lookup: CDR1 PRHDT, CDR2 FYEKMQ (reference sequence). The CDR3 is 13 residues long. The ends were cut back, 3 bases at V and 5 bases at J, with 8 bases in the middle. Variable domain in full (rest from reference TRBV13 and TRBJ2-1): AAGVIQSPRHLIKEKRETATLKCYPIPRHDTVYWYQQGPGQDPQFLISFYEKMQSDKGSIPDRFSAQQFSDYHSELNMSSLELGDSALYFCASSFETNNEQFFGPGTRLTVL.

The gene calls are TRBV29-1 and TRBJ1-1, with D tentatively TRBD1 (5 bases). CDR1 SQVTM and CDR2 ANQGSEA come from the germline V gene. The CDR3 consists of 13 residues. V lost 3 bases and J lost 7, with 15 bases in between. In DNA, the CDR3 is TGCAGCGTTGATGCGCTTGAGAGGGGTGAAGCTTTCTTT. Protein: CSVDALERGEAFF.

The chain is built from TRBV4-1 and TRBJ1-1; no firm D call. V lost 8 bases and J lost 8, with 21 bases in between. Germline CDR1 and CDR2: MGHRA and YSYEKL. This CDR3 is built from 14 residues. The CDR3 reads CASRNLGGETEAFF. The CDR3 DNA reads TGCGCCAGCCGGAACTTGGGCGGGGAAACCGAAGCTTTCTTT.

V usage is TRBV9 and J usage is TRBJ2-5, with D possibly TRBD2 on 5 matching bases. Trimming pared 0 bases from V and 2 bases from J, leaving 11 bases between. Germline-derived CDR1 and CDR2 are SGDLS and YYNGEE. The length of the CDR3 is 15 residues. The CDR3 spells CASSVAGRPQETQYF. CDR3 coding DNA: TGTGCCAGCAGCGTAGCGGGAAGACCACAAGAGACCCAGTACTTC.

This clone turned up a few times. This chain uses TRBV27 with TRBJ2-1; no clear D gene. This CDR3 region has 13 residues. Looked up from germline, CDR1 is MNHEY and CDR2 is SMNVEV (reference sequence). V was clipped by 0 bases and J by 8 bases, with 8 bases between them. The CDR3 here is CASSLSSNHEQFF. The CDR3 coding sequence is TGTGCCAGCAGTTTATCTTCTAACCATGAGCAGTTCTTC.

J is TRBJ1-2 and V is TRBV29-1, with TRBD1 identical over 8 bases. The CDR3 is made up of 14 amino acids. The ends lost 6 bases at V and 0 bases at J; junction bases unmatched: 6. Germline V lookup: CDR1 SQVTM, CDR2 ANQGSEA. DNA for the CDR3: TGCAGCGTGGTGGGACAGGCTGCTAACTATGGCTACACCTTC. Residues: CSVVGQAANYGYTF.

This clone came up a few times. V gene TRBV23-1 combines with J gene TRBJ1-1; D unresolved. TRBV23-1 qualifies as an ORF whose function is uncertain. V was cut by 0 bases and J by 6 bases, with 11 bases left in between. CDR3 length: 14 residues. CDR3 bases: TGCGCCAGCAGTCAATCCCAGGATGCCGCTGAAGCTTTCTTT. This encodes CASSQSQDAAEAFF.

V is TRBV14 and J is TRBJ2-1; 8 nucleotides match TRBD1. The CDR3 consists of 15 residues. With 0 bases clipped from V and 8 bases from J, the junction kept 6 bases outside the gene matches. CDR1 and CDR2 from the germline V gene are SGHDN and FVKESK. The CDR3 region is CASSQDWTGIHEQFF. DNA for the CDR3: TGTGCCAGCAGCCAAGATTGGACAGGGATCCATGAGCAGTTCTTC.

The chain couples TRBV6-1 to TRBJ2-5; TRBD1 matches at 9 bases. Germline CDR1 and CDR2: MNHNS and SASEGT. The CDR3 loop spans 15 amino acids. Trimming took 2 bases from V and 4 from J; bases not matched to a gene: 5. The CDR3 nucleotides are TGTGCCAGCAGTGAATTTACAGGGGGCTTAGAGACCCAGTACTTC. This translates into CASSEFTGGLETQYF.

The chain couples TRBV29-1 to TRBJ2-7; 9 positions agree with TRBD1. J lost 2 bases, V lost 7 bases, and 3 bases had no gene match. Germline V gene lookup returns CDR1 SQVTM and CDR2 ANQGSEA. The CDR3 extends over 12 amino acids. The CDR3 DNA reads as TGCAGCGCACGGACAGGGGCCTACGAGCAGTACTTC. Translation gives CSARTGAYEQYF.

The gene calls are TRBV27 and TRBJ2-7; 8 positions agree with TRBD1. The germline CDR1 and CDR2 sequences are MNHEY and SMNVEV (reference sequence). The V and J ends lost 5 bases and 4 bases, in that order; junction bases with no gene match: 7. The CDR3 is 14 residues long. CDR3: CASSPGQGLYEQYF. CDR3 coding DNA: TGTGCCAGCAGTCCAGGACAGGGATTATACGAGCAGTACTTC.

CDR3: CASSLETGGGTEAFF. CDR3 in DNA: TGTGCCAGCAGTTTAGAGACAGGGGGAGGAACTGAAGCTTTCTTT. The chain carries TRBV27 and TRBJ1-1, with 9 bases matching TRBD1. CDR3 size: 15 residues. Germline CDR1 MNHEY, CDR2 SMNVEV (reference sequence). V dropped 2 bases and J dropped 5; count of bases not matched to a gene: 6.

The V gene is TRBV30, the J gene TRBJ1-1; D ambiguous. The CDR3 is 13 amino acids. V was trimmed by 5 bases and J by 0 bases, leaving 10 bases between them. The germline gives CDR1 GTSNPN, CDR2 SVGIG (reference sequence). CDR3 residues: CAWEDFMNTEAFF. The CDR3 DNA reads TGTGCCTGGGAGGATTTCATGAACACTGAAGCTTTCTTT. Complete variable domain (other parts from reference TRBV30 and TRBJ1-1): SQTIHQWPATLVQPVGSPLSLECTVEGTSNPNLYWYRQAAGRGLQLLFYSVGIGQISSEVPQNLSASRPQDRQFILSSKKLLLSDSGFYLCAWEDFMNTEAFFGQGTRLTVV.

This clone was observed once. The chain employs TRBV5-1 and TRBJ2-7, with TRBD2 matching over 9 bases. After removal of 7 bases from V and 4 bases from J, the junction contained 12 bases not matched to a gene. CDR3 size: 15 residues. Germline V gene data show CDR1 as SGHRS and CDR2 as YFSETQ. The CDR3, as DNA: TGCGCCAGCTGCGATTATGCGGGGGGGCCATACGAGCAGTACTTC. Its protein is CASCDYAGGPYEQYF.

V and J are TRBV2 and TRBJ2-4; 8 bases are a match to TRBD2. The CDR3 contains 19 residues. The junction had 23 bases not matched to a gene; V was cut back by 4 bases and J by 9 bases. Looked up from germline, CDR1 is SNHLY and CDR2 is FYNNEI. CDR3 DNA: TGTGCCAGCAGTGTCGCGGAACTAGCGGACACCCCCCAGGATACCATTCAGTACTTC. Translation gives CASSVAELADTPQDTIQYF.

The chain links TRBV9 to TRBJ2-5, with D possibly matching TRBD2 (7 bases). This CDR3 comprises 15 residues. V lost 0 bases to trimming and J lost 5 bases, with 14 bases between them. Germline-derived CDR1 and CDR2 are SGDLS and YYNGEE. In DNA, the CDR3 is TGTGCCAGCAGCGTAGGAGGGGGGGCCTGGGAGACCCAGTACTTC. It translates to CASSVGGGAWETQYF.

The chain combines TRBV11-2 with TRBJ2-1; the D gene is possibly TRBD1 (6 bases). The CDR3 sequence is 15 residues long. Germline V gives CDR1 SGHAT, CDR2 FQNNGV. V was clipped by 1 base and J by 4 bases, with 11 bases between them. The CDR3 sequence: CASSLARGSYNEQFF. The CDR3 DNA reads TGTGCCAGCAGCTTAGCCAGGGGATCATACAATGAGCAGTTCTTC.

The chain links TRBV5-1 to TRBJ2-5; TRBD2 might be the D (5 bases). V was pared by 4 bases and J by 1 base, with 11 bases between. In germline, CDR1 is SGHRS, CDR2 YFSETQ. CDR3 length: 14 amino acids. CDR3 sequence reads: CASSLTRLQETQYF. DNA for the CDR3: TGCGCCAGCAGCCTTACTAGGCTCCAAGAGACCCAGTACTTC.

The chain employs TRBV27 and TRBJ1-1; 7 bases map to TRBD1. V lost 3 bases to trimming and J lost 5 bases; unmatched junction nucleotides: 9. This CDR3 has 15 residues. Germline loops: CDR1 MNHEY, CDR2 SMNVEV (reference sequence). CDR3 loop: CASSLAGGYRTEAFF. The CDR3 region has the DNA TGTGCCAGCAGTTTGGCAGGGGGGTATCGGACTGAAGCTTTCTTT.

The V gene is TRBV2, the J gene TRBJ2-5; the D is unclear. This CDR3 is built from 13 residues. CDR1 and CDR2 from the germline V gene are SNHLY and FYNNEI. V was clipped by 4 bases and J by 5 bases, with 11 bases between them. CDR3 loop: CASSAVIWETQYF. The CDR3 DNA is TGTGCCAGCAGTGCGGTGATTTGGGAGACCCAGTACTTC.

In this sample, this clone turned up a few times. This chain connects TRBV29-1 to TRBJ1-2; 7 bases map to TRBD1. Germline V gives CDR1 SQVTM, CDR2 ANQGSEA. J lost 8 bases, V lost 5 bases, and 8 bases had no gene match. The CDR3 extends over 12 amino acids. The CDR3 sequence is CSVSGTEEGYTF. CDR3 bases: TGCAGCGTTTCCGGGACAGAGGAGGGCTACACCTTC.